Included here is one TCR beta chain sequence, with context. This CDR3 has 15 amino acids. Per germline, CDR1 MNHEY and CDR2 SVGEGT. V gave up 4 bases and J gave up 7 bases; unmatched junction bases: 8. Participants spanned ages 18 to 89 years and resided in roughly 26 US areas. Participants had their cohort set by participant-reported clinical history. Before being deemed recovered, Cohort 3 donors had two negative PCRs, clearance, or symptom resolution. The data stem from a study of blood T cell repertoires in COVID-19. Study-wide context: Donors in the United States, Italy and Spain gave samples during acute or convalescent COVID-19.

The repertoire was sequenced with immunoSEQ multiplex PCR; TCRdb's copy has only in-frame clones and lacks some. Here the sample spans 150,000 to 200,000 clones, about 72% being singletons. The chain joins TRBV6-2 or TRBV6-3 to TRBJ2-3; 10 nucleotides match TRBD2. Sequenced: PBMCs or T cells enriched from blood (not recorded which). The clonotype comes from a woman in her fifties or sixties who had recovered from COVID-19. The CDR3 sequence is CASSSPGTSDYTQYF. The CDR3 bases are TGTGCCAGCAGTTCCCCCGGGACTAGCGATTATACGCAGTATTTT.